The 9 T cell receptor beta chains below come from one sample, sequenced in a study of T cell changes during pregnancy in multiple sclerosis. Libraries were prepared by immunoSEQ multiplex PCR; TCRdb keeps only in-frame clonotypes and omits some of them. In the table there are roughly 100,000 clones, under 95% of which are singletons. The specimen comprised peripheral blood, sampled before pregnancy. These receptors all stem from a female donor with multiple sclerosis, enrolled in a pregnancy study.

This chain joins TRBV12-5 and TRBJ2-5; perhaps TRBD1 as D (6 bases). CDR1 LGHNT and CDR2 FRNRAP come from the germline V gene. Trimming removed 4 bases from V and 2 bases from J, with 23 bases in between. The CDR3 spans 18 residues. As DNA, the CDR3 is TGTGCTAGTGGTTCAATCACCCCCTACGGACAGTCTCAAGAGACCCAGTACTTC. It is translated as CASGSITPYGQSQETQYF.

The chain couples TRBV27 to TRBJ2-7, with D maybe TRBD1 (6 bases). The CDR3 has 14 amino acids. Trimming stripped 4 bases from V and 2 bases from J, with 12 bases between. Germline CDR1 is MNHEY and CDR2 is SMNVEV (reference sequence). CDR3 bases: TGTGCCAGCAGTTACGCCTGGGACACCTACGAGCAGTACTTC. Translating it yields CASSYAWDTYEQYF.

This chain uses TRBV21-1 with TRBJ1-6; TRBD1 reflects the table's D call only, with no check against the DNA. TRBV21-1 is shown as a pseudogene. CDR3 length: 16 residues. The CDR3 nucleotides read TGTGCCAGCAGCACCGGGACAGGGTTATATAATTCACCCCTCCACTTT. Residues: CASSTGTGLYNSPLHF.

This chain joins TRBV6-5 and TRBJ2-7; TRBD2 matches 9 bases. This CDR3 has 15 amino acids. Germline loops: CDR1 MNHEY, CDR2 SVGAGI. V shed 2 bases, J shed 2 bases, and the junction held 4 bases outside the gene matches. The CDR3 is CASSYETSGTYEQYF. CDR3 bases: TGTGCCAGCAGTTACGAGACTAGCGGCACCTACGAGCAGTACTTC.

The rearrangement joins TRBV9 to TRBJ1-2; 7 positions agree with TRBD1. This CDR3 region has 15 residues. CDR1 is SGDLS and CDR2 is YYNGEE in the germline V gene. The V gene end was trimmed by 2 bases and the J gene end by 5 bases; junction bases not matched to a gene: 9. The CDR3 reads CASSVEDRRSYGYTF. CDR3 DNA: TGTGCCAGCAGCGTGGAGGACAGGCGGAGTTATGGCTACACCTTC. Full variable domain (remainder filled in from reference TRBV9 and TRBJ1-2): DSGVTQTPKHLITATGQRVTLRCSPRSGDLSVYWYQQSLDQGLQFLIQYYNGEERAKGNILERFSAQQFPDLHSELNLSSLELGDSALYFCASSVEDRRSYGYTFGSGTRLTVV.

In its sample, this clone was seen a few times. The gene calls are TRBV6-5 and TRBJ2-7; a possible D gene is TRBD1 (6 bases). Trimming shortened V by 2 bases and J by 4 bases, and 12 bases separated the two germline ends. Germline CDR1 is MNHEY and CDR2 is SVGAGI. This CDR3 comprises 14 residues. The CDR3 here is CASSYETGSYEQYF. Here the CDR3 DNA reads TGTGCCAGCAGTTACGAAACAGGGTCATACGAGCAGTACTTC.

The rearrangement links TRBV18 to TRBJ2-1; 13 positions agree with TRBD2. There are 17 residues in the CDR3. The germline V gene encodes CDR1 KGHSH and CDR2 LQKENI. The junction had 12 bases not matched to a gene; V was cut back by 4 bases and J by 9 bases. The CDR3 loop reads CASSQTSTSGRGLEQFF. The CDR3, as DNA: TGTGCCAGCTCACAAACCTCAACTAGCGGGAGGGGGCTTGAGCAGTTCTTC.

This clone appeared a single time. The gene calls are TRBV7-9 and TRBJ1-2; the match to TRBD1 covers 7 bases. This CDR3 spans 13 amino acids. The trim removed 4 bases at V and 4 bases at J, leaving 3 bases unmatched. Germline-derived CDR1 and CDR2 are SEHNR and FQNEAQ (reference sequence). CDR3: CASSWRDSYGYTF. CDR3 coding DNA: TGTGCCAGCAGCTGGCGGGACAGCTATGGCTACACCTTC.

The chain combines TRBV19 with TRBJ2-7; possible D gene TRBD2, 6 bases. V lost 5 bases and J 3 bases, leaving 14 bases between the germline ends. Looked up from germline, CDR1 is LNHDA and CDR2 is SQIVND (reference sequence). The CDR3 runs to 14 residues. CDR3 sequence: CASSSRGLHYEQYF. Written as DNA, the CDR3 is TGTGCCAGTAGTTCGAGGGGACTTCACTACGAGCAGTACTTC. The full variable domain, with the rest looked up from reference TRBV19 and TRBJ2-7, is DGGITQSPKYLFRKEGQNVTLSCEQNLNHDAMYWYRQDPGQGLRLIYYSQIVNDFQKGDIAEGYSVSREKKESFPLTVTSAQKNPTAFYLCASSSRGLHYEQYFGPGTRLTVT.